Included here is one T cell receptor (beta chain) sequence, with context. V gave up 5 bases and J gave up 4 bases; unmatched junction bases: 7. From germline, CDR1 is MNHEY and CDR2 SVGAGI. The CDR3 has 15 amino acids. This specimen comes from a study of blood T cell repertoires in COVID-19. Assay used: immunoSEQ multiplex PCR; TCRdb lists only in-frame clones, some missing. The table has roughly 250,000 clones, about 88% seen once; the top ten hold 4%. The sample consisted of peripheral blood. The source is a man in his fifties or sixties who had recovered from COVID-19. This chain connects TRBV6-5 to TRBJ2-7; TRBD1 matches at 11 bases. The CDR3 loop reads CASSLGQGARYEQYF. The CDR3 bases are TGTGCCAGCAGTCTCGGACAGGGGGCGCGATACGAGCAGTACTTC.